The present entry profiles one T cell receptor (beta chain) with its context. The antigen remains unidentified. These data belong to a study of PD-1 blockade in classical Hodgkin lymphoma. Overall study results and limits: With CD4+ cells, TCR diversity rose significantly by C4D1, but not with CD8+ cells. According to reports, newly diagnosed patients had lower baseline TCR diversity than healthy donors, and relapsed/refractory patients had lower baseline TCR diversity still. Complete responders had baseline diversity similar to newly diagnosed patients.

Every patient relapsed after autologous stem cell transplantation, and brentuximab vedotin exposure varied. Complete response, partial response or progressive disease was each patient's best response. The repertoire was sequenced with immunoSEQ multiplex PCR; TCRdb's copy has only in-frame clones and lacks some. The repertoire includes under 95,000 clones, 93% of them detected once, and 6.5% to 8% sits in the top ten. In germline, CDR1 is SGHVS, CDR2 FNYEAQ. J gave up 7 bases and V 4 bases, and 2 bases lay outside the gene matches. This CDR3 is built from 14 residues. The source is a human donor with classical Hodgkin lymphoma. The chain joins TRBV7-6 to TRBJ2-1, with 12 bases fitting TRBD1. The sample was peripheral blood mononuclear cells (PBMCs), taken at baseline. The CDR3 nucleotides are TGTGCCAGCAGCTCGGGACAGGGGGCGAATGAGCAGTTCTTC. Protein sequence: CASSSGQGANEQFF.